These 26 T cell receptor beta chains were sequenced from one sample in a study of T cells in Graves' hyperthyroidism and ophthalmopathy. Amplified TCR beta CDR3 regions came from RNA transcripts. When the TCR CDR3 underwent first-round RT-PCR, the HTBI primer set was used. TCRdb re-called the multiplex PCR reads with MiXCR, one entry per CDR3 protein. The sample lists 550,000 to 850,000 distinct CDR3 sequences; about 19% were seen once. Specimen: blood. The receptors shown here come from a woman aged 45-65 years with Graves' hyperthyroidism that later progressed to Graves' ophthalmopathy.

This clonotype has a handful of counts. V usage is TRBV5-1 and J usage is TRBJ2-5, with D perhaps matching TRBD1 (5 bases). The CDR3 covers 15 residues. V shed 0 bases and J shed 0 bases, with 9 bases lying between them. CDR1 is SGHRS, CDR2 YFSETQ, per germline. The CDR3 protein is CASSLDRPNQETQYF. The CDR3 DNA follows: TGCGCCAGCAGCTTGGACAGGCCTAACCAAGAGACCCAGTACTTC.

V gene TRBV24-1 combines with J gene TRBJ1-5, with D hard to call. V lost 7 bases, J lost 2 bases, and 5 bases lay in between. Per the germline V gene, CDR1 is KGHDR and CDR2 is SFDVKD. The CDR3 is made up of 12 amino acids. CDR3 loop: CATRLGNQPQHF. DNA of the CDR3: TGTGCCACCAGGCTGGGCAATCAGCCCCAGCATTTT.

The chain carries TRBV7-8 and TRBJ1-5; no firm D call. This CDR3 is built from 15 residues. The V end was cut by 1 base, the J end by 11 bases, with 18 bases between. CDR1 and CDR2 from the germline V gene are SGHVS and FQNEAQ. CDR3 residues: CASSLGVGLGSAQHF. CDR3 nucleotide sequence: TGTGCCAGCAGCTTAGGTGTGGGTCTGGGTTCGGCCCAGCATTTT.

This clonotype was detected ten times or more. V and J are TRBV11-2 and TRBJ1-1; no definite D call. Germline V gene lookup returns CDR1 SGHAT and CDR2 FQNNGV. This CDR3 is built from 17 residues. The germline V and J ends were trimmed by 1 base and 0 bases, with 15 bases remaining between them. CDR3 protein: CASSLGRDAFMNTEAFF. The CDR3 DNA follows: TGTGCCAGCAGCTTAGGAAGAGACGCCTTTATGAACACTGAAGCTTTCTTT. Complete variable domain (other parts from reference TRBV11-2 and TRBJ1-1): EAGVAQSPRYKIIEKRQSVAFWCNPISGHATLYWYQQILGQGPKLLIQFQNNGVVDDSQLPKDRFSAERLKGVDSTLKIQPAKLEDSAVYLCASSLGRDAFMNTEAFFGQGTRLTVV.

In its sample, this clonotype was seen many times. This chain links TRBV20-1 with TRBJ2-7; D may be TRBD2 (6 bases). V lost 2 bases to trimming and J lost 1 base, with 9 bases between them. CDR1 and CDR2 from the germline V gene are DFQATT and SNEGSKA (reference sequence). The CDR3 consists of 13 residues. The CDR3 reads CSARPGLSYEQYF. In DNA form, the CDR3 reads TGCAGTGCTAGACCGGGACTTTCCTACGAGCAGTACTTC.

This clonotype has a count of ten or more. The chain couples TRBV10-3 to TRBJ1-6, with D hard to call. The V and J ends lost 4 bases and 7 bases respectively, with 11 bases between them. This CDR3 contains 14 residues. Germline CDR1 ENHRY, CDR2 SYGVKD. CDR3 nucleotides: TGTGCCATCAGTGCGAACCCGGGGAATTCACCCCTCCACTTT. This gives the protein CAISANPGNSPLHF.

This clonotype was observed a handful of times. This sequence joins TRBV14 and TRBJ1-1, with 7 bases fitting TRBD1. V lost 1 base to trimming and J lost 0 bases; unmatched junction nucleotides: 5. Germline V lookup: CDR1 SGHDN, CDR2 FVKESK. The CDR3 is made up of 16 amino acids. The CDR3 DNA follows: TGTGCCAGCAGCCAAGCGAGGACAGGCTTGAACACTGAAGCTTTCTTT. Translated: CASSQARTGLNTEAFF.

The sample holds many counts of this clonotype. The genes are TRBV30 and TRBJ1-1; D remains ambiguous. Trimming cost V 0 bases and J 3 bases, with 8 bases left between them. The V gene's germline CDR1 is GTSNPN and CDR2 SVGIG (reference sequence). The CDR3 runs to 13 residues. CDR3 bases: TGTGCCTGGAGTGTACAGTTGGACACTGAAGCTTTCTTT. Translating it yields CAWSVQLDTEAFF.

The CDR3 loop is CSEGRASMNTEAFF. The CDR3 region has the DNA TGCAGCGAAGGACGTGCCAGTATGAACACTGAAGCTTTCTTT. The chain links TRBV29-1 to TRBJ1-1, with D uncertain. Germline assignment: CDR1 SQVTM and CDR2 ANQGSEA. V lost 7 bases and J lost 0, with 15 bases in between. The CDR3 sequence is 14 residues long.

This sequence joins TRBV9 and TRBJ2-5; TRBD2 aligns across 9 bases. With V trimmed by 0 bases and J by 1 base, 4 bases remained unmatched. This CDR3 comprises 16 residues. CDR1 SGDLS and CDR2 YYNGEE come from the germline V gene. The CDR3 bases are TGTGCCAGCAGCGTAGAACCAGCGGGGGGCCAAGAGACCCAGTACTTC. Translating it yields CASSVEPAGGQETQYF.

V and J are TRBV7-9 and TRBJ2-3, with 10 positions matching TRBD2. Unmatched junction bases numbered 8, after V lost 4 bases and J lost 7 bases. This CDR3 has 15 amino acids. Per germline, CDR1 SEHNR and CDR2 FQNEAQ (reference sequence). The CDR3 DNA follows: TGTGCCAGCAGCTCAACTGGACTAGCGGAAAATACGCAGTATTTT. Translated, it gives CASSSTGLAENTQYF. Using reference TRBV7-9 and TRBJ2-3 for the parts outside the CDR3, the full variable domain is DTGVSQNPRHKITKRGQNVTFRCDPISEHNRLYWYRQTLGQGPEFLTYFQNEAQLEKSRLLSDRFSAERPKGSFSTLEIQRTEQGDSAMYLCASSSTGLAENTQYFGPGTRLTVL.

This clonotype occurred a few times. The chain links TRBV7-8 to TRBJ1-3; 9 bases map to TRBD1. Germline V gives CDR1 SGHVS, CDR2 FQNEAQ. The CDR3 extends over 17 amino acids. The trim removed 0 bases at V and 0 bases at J, leaving 3 bases unmatched. The CDR3 bases are TGTGCCAGCAGCTTAGCCGGGACAGGGCTCTCTGGAAACACCATATATTTT. It codes for CASSLAGTGLSGNTIYF.

The rearrangement links TRBV29-1 to TRBJ1-1, with a weak D call TRBD1 (6 bases). The CDR3 is made up of 11 amino acids. The V gene's germline CDR1 is SQVTM and CDR2 ANQGSEA. The germline V and J ends were trimmed by 7 bases and 7 bases, with 13 bases remaining between them. The CDR3 bases are TGCAGCGGTGGGGGGCCCAGTGAAGCTTTCTTT. This gives the protein CSGGGPSEAFF.

This clonotype has ten or more counts. The CDR3 sequence is CASSRDRGQETQYF. The CDR3 DNA follows: TGTGCCAGCAGCCGGGACAGGGGTCAAGAGACCCAGTACTTC. The chain couples TRBV12-3 or TRBV12-4 to TRBJ2-5; 10 bases fit TRBD1. CDR3 length equals 14 residues. Trimming at V came to 6 bases and at J to 2 bases, leaving 3 bases not matched to a gene.

The chain uses TRBV19 and TRBJ1-2; D is uncertain. CDR3 size: 13 residues. Per germline, CDR1 LNHDA and CDR2 SQIVND (reference sequence). The V end was cut by 2 bases, the J end by 6 bases, with 10 bases between. CDR3 sequence: CASSIRSAHGYTF. The CDR3 coding sequence is TGTGCCAGTAGTATACGCTCAGCCCATGGCTACACCTTC. The complete variable domain, with remaining parts taken from reference TRBV19 and TRBJ1-2, reads DGGITQSPKYLFRKEGQNVTLSCEQNLNHDAMYWYRQDPGQGLRLIYYSQIVNDFQKGDIAEGYSVSREKKESFPLTVTSAQKNPTAFYLCASSIRSAHGYTFGSGTRLTVV.

This clonotype was observed at least ten times. V is TRBV30 and J is TRBJ1-1; no firm D call. V was cut by 2 bases and J by 3 bases, with 13 bases left in between. The CDR3 runs to 14 residues. The germline CDR1 and CDR2 sequences are GTSNPN and SVGIG (reference sequence). This chain's CDR3 is CAWSYRAGDTEAFF. In DNA, the CDR3 is TGTGCCTGGAGTTACCGGGCCGGGGACACTGAAGCTTTCTTT.

This clonotype was seen at least ten times. The chain combines TRBV20-1 with TRBJ1-1; no definite D call. The CDR3 is 14 residues long. Trimming removed 6 bases at V and 4 bases at J, with 18 bases between. Germline V gives CDR1 DFQATT, CDR2 SNEGSKA (reference sequence). The CDR3 sequence: CSALFTQRFTEAFF. The DNA for the CDR3 is TGCAGTGCCCTCTTCACCCAGAGGTTCACTGAAGCTTTCTTT.

To note about this clonotype: A much more abundant neighbour one base away suggests this may be a read error. The chain carries TRBV7-9 and TRBJ1-2; D gene ambiguous. In germline, CDR1 is SEHNR, CDR2 FQNEAQ (reference sequence). Trimming removed 7 bases from V and 1 base from J, with 16 bases in between. The CDR3 consists of 15 residues. The CDR3 loop reads CASNAVGSGNYGYTF. The CDR3 coding sequence is TGTGCCAGCAACGCCGTCGGCAGCGGTAACTATGGCTACACCTTC.

This clonotype was recorded at least ten times. In nucleotides, the CDR3 is TGTGCCAGCAGCTGGGACAGTACCTATGGCTACACCTTC. It is translated as CASSWDSTYGYTF. V usage is TRBV5-6 and J usage is TRBJ1-2; 7 nucleotides line up with TRBD1. The CDR3 runs 13 residues. Germline V gene data show CDR1 as SGHDT and CDR2 as YYEEEE. J lost 4 bases, V lost 3 bases, and 3 bases had no gene match.

The chain combines TRBV19 with TRBJ2-2, with a weak D call TRBD1 (5 bases). Germline values: CDR1 LNHDA, CDR2 SQIVND (reference sequence). Trimming removed 0 bases at V and 5 bases at J, with 10 bases between. CDR3 size: 15 residues. CDR3: CASSIEQGRTGELFF. The CDR3 nucleotides read TGTGCCAGTAGTATAGAGCAGGGAAGGACCGGGGAGCTGTTTTTT.

This clonotype was seen repeatedly, ten times or more. The chain carries TRBV13 and TRBJ2-7, with TRBD2 matching 10 bases. This CDR3 has 14 residues. V lost 6 bases to trimming and J lost 6 bases; unmatched junction nucleotides: 8. Per germline, CDR1 PRHDT and CDR2 FYEKMQ (reference sequence). The CDR3 loop reads CASSTERGGSEQYF. CDR3 nucleotides: TGTGCCAGCAGTACCGAGCGGGGGGGCTCCGAGCAGTACTTC. Filled out from reference TRBV13 and TRBJ2-7, the complete variable domain reads AAGVIQSPRHLIKEKRETATLKCYPIPRHDTVYWYQQGPGQDPQFLISFYEKMQSDKGSIPDRFSAQQFSDYHSELNMSSLELGDSALYFCASSTERGGSEQYFGPGTRLTVT.

Comments on this clonotype: This may be a read error, as it is one base from a much larger clone. V usage is TRBV12-3 or TRBV12-4 and J usage is TRBJ1-4; tentative D call: TRBD1 (5 bases). The V and J ends lost 5 bases and 8 bases respectively, with 12 bases between them. CDR3 length: 13 amino acids. The CDR3 DNA is TGTGCCAGCAGTATCCGGGGCACAGAAAAACTGTTTTTT. Its translation is CASSIRGTEKLFF.

On this clonotype itself: This may be a read error: a much more frequent sequence differs by one nucleotide. The chain joins TRBV5-6 to TRBJ2-5; 7 bases map to TRBD2. This CDR3 has 12 amino acids. Germline CDR1 SGHDT, CDR2 YYEEEE. CDR3 sequence (DNA): TGTACCAGCAGCTGGGGGAGGGTCGACGAGTACTTC. It specifies CTSSWGRVDEYF.

This clonotype was observed at least ten times. The chain employs TRBV9 and TRBJ1-1; D is perhaps TRBD1 (5 bases). Germline V CDR1 and CDR2: SGDLS, YYNGEE. This CDR3 spans 24 amino acids. With 2 bases removed from V and 0 bases from J, the gap between germline ends came to 38 bases. The CDR3: CASSVDLRGKSDSSWSGMNTEAFF. The CDR3 DNA is TGTGCCAGCAGCGTTGACCTTCGGGGTAAGTCTGACAGTTCCTGGTCAGGTATGAACACTGAAGCTTTCTTT.

The chain recombines TRBV4-1 with TRBJ2-7, with D perhaps given as TRBD1 or TRBD2 (5 bases each). Per germline, CDR1 MGHRA and CDR2 YSYEKL. V lost 0 bases and J 2 bases, leaving 23 bases between the germline ends. The CDR3 has 19 amino acids. The CDR3 nucleotides are TGCGCCAGCAGCCAAGACCTCCCGGGGCAGACCGAGCGTACCTACGAGCAGTACTTC. It encodes CASSQDLPGQTERTYEQYF.

There are many counts of this clonotype. This rearrangement joins TRBV5-1 to TRBJ2-3; D not resolved. Germline V gene sequence: CDR1 SGHRS, CDR2 YFSETQ. Trimming took 4 bases from V and 1 from J, leaving 10 bases between them. This CDR3 has 14 amino acids. DNA of the CDR3: TGCGCCAGCAGCCCGAGGTTTGGCACAGATACGCAGTATTTT. It encodes CASSPRFGTDTQYF.